This paragraph reports one T cell receptor (beta chain). These data come from a study of blood T cell repertoires in COVID-19. In the study overall: Acute and convalescent COVID-19 samples came from the United States, Italy and Spain.

Germline V CDR1 and CDR2: SGHRS, YFSETQ. The CDR3 covers 15 residues. The J segment lost 6 bases and the V segment lost 4 bases, leaving 10 bases of the junction unmatched. TCRdb's copy holds only in-frame clones and misses some; the assay was immunoSEQ multiplex PCR. The table includes tens of thousands of clones, around 80% detected once. Sequencing used peripheral blood. This chain connects TRBV5-1 to TRBJ2-5; TRBD1 agrees at 9 bases. This sequence was found in an elderly man with active or convalescent COVID-19. The CDR3 here is CASSATGTGMKTQYF. The CDR3 DNA is TGCGCCAGCAGCGCGACCGGGACAGGGATGAAGACCCAGTACTTC.